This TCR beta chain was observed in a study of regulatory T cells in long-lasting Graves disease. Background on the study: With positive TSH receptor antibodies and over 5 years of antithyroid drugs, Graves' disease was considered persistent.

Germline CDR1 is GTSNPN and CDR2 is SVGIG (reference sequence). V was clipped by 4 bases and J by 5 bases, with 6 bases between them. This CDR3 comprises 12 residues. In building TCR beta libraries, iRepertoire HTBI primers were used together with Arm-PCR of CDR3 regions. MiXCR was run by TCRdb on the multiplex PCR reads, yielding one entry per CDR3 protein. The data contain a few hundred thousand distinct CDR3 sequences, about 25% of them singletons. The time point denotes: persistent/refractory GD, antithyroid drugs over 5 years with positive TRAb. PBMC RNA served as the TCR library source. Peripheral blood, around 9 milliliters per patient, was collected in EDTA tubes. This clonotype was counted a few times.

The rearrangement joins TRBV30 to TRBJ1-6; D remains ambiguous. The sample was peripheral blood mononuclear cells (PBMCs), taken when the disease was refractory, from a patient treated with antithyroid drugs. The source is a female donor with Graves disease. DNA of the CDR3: TGTGCCTGGACCTACAATAATTCACCCCTCCACTTT. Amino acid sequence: CAWTYNNSPLHF.